The rows below give T cell receptor beta chains drawn from one sample of a study of T cells in Graves' hyperthyroidism and ophthalmopathy. MiXCR, run by TCRdb on the multiplex PCR reads, gives a single entry per CDR3 protein. The repertoire includes fewer than 45,000 distinct CDR3 sequences, just under 50% of them detected once, and about 6.2% sits in the top ten. The sample taken for sequencing was blood. These receptors came from a woman in her forties or fifties with Graves' hyperthyroidism that later progressed to Graves' ophthalmopathy. The CDR3 runs from the conserved cysteine through the conserved F or W. The order of the fields is CDR3 DNA, CDR3 protein, D gene, CDR3 length, clone size, J gene, V gene. D genes are given only for firm matches. Expanded clones get a size class; other rows say once, few or many, or leave the size out.

CDR3 DNA: TGTGCCAGCAGTTACTATGGGGAGCAGTACTTC
CDR3 protein: CASSYYGEQYF
D gene: NA
CDR3 length: 11
clone size: many
J gene: TRBJ2-7
V gene: TRBV6-2/TRBV6-3

CDR3 DNA: TGTGCCAGTAGCATCGCCCACCGGGACCTCTCCTACAATGAGCAGTTCTTC
CDR3 protein: CASSIAHRDLSYNEQFF
D gene: NA
CDR3 length: 17
clone size: once
J gene: TRBJ2-1
V gene: TRBV19

CDR3 DNA: TGCGCCAGCAGCGCCGCCCTCGGAGGTGCGGCAGATACGCAGTATTTT
CDR3 protein: CASSAALGGAADTQYF
D gene: NA
CDR3 length: 16
clone size: NA
J gene: TRBJ2-3
V gene: TRBV5-1

CDR3 DNA: TGTGCCAGCAGCTGGCCGGGACTGGGGAACACTGAAGCTTTCTTT
CDR3 protein: CASSWPGLGNTEAFF
D gene: NA
CDR3 length: 15
clone size: many
J gene: TRBJ1-1
V gene: TRBV5-4

CDR3 DNA: TGTGCCAGTAGCGACTCAAACCCAAGAGTGGGGAAAGAGACCCAGTACTTC
CDR3 protein: CASSDSNPRVGKETQYF
D gene: NA
CDR3 length: 17
clone size: NA
J gene: TRBJ2-5
V gene: TRBV19

CDR3 DNA: TGTGCCAGCAGCAGTTCCCTAGCGGGAGTCAATGAGCAGTTCTTC
CDR3 protein: CASSSSLAGVNEQFF
D gene: TRBD2
CDR3 length: 15
clone size: NA
J gene: TRBJ2-1
V gene: TRBV7-9

CDR3 DNA: TGCGCCAGCAGCTTAACGGACAGGGGCCATGAGCCCCAGCATTTT
CDR3 protein: CASSLTDRGHEPQHF
D gene: TRBD1
CDR3 length: 15
clone size: NA
J gene: TRBJ1-5
V gene: TRBV5-1

CDR3 DNA: TGCAGTGCTAGAGAAGACAGGGGCAATCAGCCCCAGCATTTT
CDR3 protein: CSAREDRGNQPQHF
D gene: TRBD1
CDR3 length: 14
clone size: many
J gene: TRBJ1-5
V gene: TRBV20-1

CDR3 DNA: TGTGCCAGCAGCTCGGACGGGACAGGATATAAGGCTTTC
CDR3 protein: CASSSDGTGYKAF
D gene: TRBD1
CDR3 length: 13
clone size: NA
J gene: TRBJ2-6
V gene: TRBV5-8

CDR3 DNA: TGTGCCAGCAGAGACGGGACTAGCGGTTACAATGAGCAGTTCTTC
CDR3 protein: CASRDGTSGYNEQFF
D gene: TRBD2
CDR3 length: 15
clone size: many
J gene: TRBJ2-1
V gene: TRBV5-4

CDR3 DNA: TGCGCCAGCAGCTTGGAATACCTAGCGGGAAATGAGCAGTTCTTC
CDR3 protein: CASSLEYLAGNEQFF
D gene: TRBD2
CDR3 length: 15
clone size: many
J gene: TRBJ2-1
V gene: TRBV5-1

CDR3 DNA: TGTGCCTGGAGACGGGGGAGGGTGAGCACTGAAGCTTTCTTT
CDR3 protein: CAWRRGRVSTEAFF
D gene: NA
CDR3 length: 14
clone size: NA
J gene: TRBJ1-1
V gene: TRBV30

CDR3 DNA: TGCGCCAGCAGACAAGGGGCCAGCGGGAGGGCCAGAGCCTACGAGCAGTACTTC
CDR3 protein: CASRQGASGRARAYEQYF
D gene: TRBD2
CDR3 length: 18
clone size: many
J gene: TRBJ2-7
V gene: TRBV4-1

CDR3 DNA: TGCAGCGTTGATAAAGGTCAGGGGCCCCAAGAGACCCAGTACTTC
CDR3 protein: CSVDKGQGPQETQYF
D gene: NA
CDR3 length: 15
clone size: many
J gene: TRBJ2-5
V gene: TRBV29-1

CDR3 DNA: TGCAGTGCAAACAGGCAGCGGGATTGGGAGACCCAGCATTTT
CDR3 protein: CSANRQRDWETQHF
D gene: NA
CDR3 length: 14
clone size: NA
J gene: TRBJ1-5
V gene: TRBV20-1

CDR3 DNA: TGTGCCAGCAGCCCGGGACAGGGAAGCAATCAGCAGTTCTTC
CDR3 protein: CASSPGQGSNQQFF
D gene: TRBD1
CDR3 length: 14
clone size: NA
J gene: TRBJ2-1
V gene: TRBV6-6

CDR3 DNA: TGTGCCAGCACCCCCCGGCGGGGCGGGAGCCCAGATACGCAGTATTTT
CDR3 protein: CASTPRRGGSPDTQYF
D gene: TRBD2
CDR3 length: 16
clone size: many
J gene: TRBJ2-3
V gene: TRBV7-9

CDR3 DNA: TGTGCCAGCAGCCAAGCGGTGGGCCTCTCTGGAAACACCTTC
CDR3 protein: CASSQAVGLSGNTF
D gene: NA
CDR3 length: 14
clone size: NA
J gene: TRBJ1-2
V gene: TRBV4-2

CDR3 DNA: TGTGCCAGCAGTTTTTCAGGGTATACTAATGAAAAACTGTTTTTT
CDR3 protein: CASSFSGYTNEKLFF
D gene: NA
CDR3 length: 15
clone size: many
J gene: TRBJ1-4
V gene: TRBV12-3/TRBV12-4

CDR3 DNA: TGTGCCAGCAGCCCTTACATCGGGGAAGGGAATTTT
CDR3 protein: CASSPYIGEGNF
D gene: NA
CDR3 length: 12
clone size: NA
J gene: TRBJ2-3
V gene: TRBV7-2

CDR3 DNA: TGCAGTGTTAGCGGGAGTAATCGAATGGGAGAGACCCAGTACTTC
CDR3 protein: CSVSGSNRMGETQYF
D gene: TRBD2
CDR3 length: 15
clone size: many
J gene: TRBJ2-5
V gene: TRBV20-1

CDR3 DNA: TGTGCCAGCAGTTACTGGGGGGGAGGGAGCACAGATACGCAGTATTTT
CDR3 protein: CASSYWGGGSTDTQYF
D gene: TRBD2
CDR3 length: 16
clone size: many
J gene: TRBJ2-3
V gene: TRBV6-5

CDR3 DNA: TGCAGTGCAGGGACTGTTCTTTACAATGAGCAGTTCTTC
CDR3 protein: CSAGTVLYNEQFF
D gene: NA
CDR3 length: 13
clone size: many
J gene: TRBJ2-1
V gene: TRBV20-1

CDR3 DNA: TGTGCCAGCAGCCAGGTACAGGGGGCTGGTGGCTACACCTTC
CDR3 protein: CASSQVQGAGGYTF
D gene: TRBD1
CDR3 length: 14
clone size: NA
J gene: TRBJ1-2
V gene: TRBV4-2

CDR3 DNA: TGTGCCAGTAGACCCCCGGAGGTGGGGAGGAATTCACCCCTCCACTTT
CDR3 protein: CASRPPEVGRNSPLHF
D gene: NA
CDR3 length: 16
clone size: many
J gene: TRBJ1-6
V gene: TRBV19

CDR3 DNA: TGTGCCAGTAGTATAGACAGGGGGCGCCCGGACTACGGCTGCACCTTC
CDR3 protein: CASSIDRGRPDYGCTF
D gene: TRBD1
CDR3 length: 16
clone size: NA
J gene: TRBJ1-2
V gene: TRBV19

CDR3 DNA: TGTGCCAGCAGGGCTACAGGAAACTATGGCTACACCTTC
CDR3 protein: CASRATGNYGYTF
D gene: NA
CDR3 length: 13
clone size: medium-sized
J gene: TRBJ1-2
V gene: TRBV2

CDR3 DNA: TGTGCCACCAGTGATCCGGGACAGGGTAATGGTGGCTACACCTTC
CDR3 protein: CATSDPGQGNGGYTF
D gene: TRBD1
CDR3 length: 15
clone size: medium-sized
J gene: TRBJ1-2
V gene: TRBV24-1

CDR3 DNA: TGTGCCAGCAGCTCCGGGGACGGAAGAAATTCACCCCTCCACTTT
CDR3 protein: CASSSGDGRNSPLHF
D gene: NA
CDR3 length: 15
clone size: medium-sized
J gene: TRBJ1-6
V gene: TRBV7-3

CDR3 DNA: TGTGCCAGCAGGTTCGGGGGGGTCTCTGGGGCCAACGTCCTGACTTTC
CDR3 protein: CASRFGGVSGANVLTF
D gene: TRBD2
CDR3 length: 16
clone size: once
J gene: TRBJ2-6
V gene: TRBV12-3/TRBV12-4

CDR3 DNA: TGCGCCTCCTACGACGGCGAGGGCCGGAACACTGAAGCTTTCTTT
CDR3 protein: CASYDGEGRNTEAFF
D gene: NA
CDR3 length: 15
clone size: many
J gene: TRBJ1-1
V gene: TRBV10-2

CDR3 DNA: TGTGCCACTTCACGGGCGGGCCTCTCTGGAAACACCATATATTTT
CDR3 protein: CATSRAGLSGNTIYF
D gene: NA
CDR3 length: 15
clone size: many
J gene: TRBJ1-3
V gene: TRBV7-9

CDR3 DNA: TGTGCCAGCAGCTTAGTTCGCGAGCAGTACTTC
CDR3 protein: CASSLVREQYF
D gene: NA
CDR3 length: 11
clone size: medium-sized
J gene: TRBJ2-7
V gene: TRBV7-9

CDR3 DNA: TGTGCTAGACTAGCGGCGTCCTACGAGCAGTACTTC
CDR3 protein: CARLAASYEQYF
D gene: TRBD2
CDR3 length: 12
clone size: NA
J gene: TRBJ2-7
V gene: TRBV7-6

CDR3 DNA: TGTGCCAGTAGTAATTACGACCCAGAGGGGTCACCCCTCCACTTT
CDR3 protein: CASSNYDPEGSPLHF
D gene: NA
CDR3 length: 15
clone size: once
J gene: TRBJ1-6
V gene: TRBV19

CDR3 DNA: TGTGCCAGTAGTATGATGGACGCAGGGCTTTCTGGAGCTTTCTTT
CDR3 protein: CASSMMDAGLSGAFF
D gene: NA
CDR3 length: 15
clone size: many
J gene: TRBJ1-1
V gene: TRBV19

CDR3 DNA: TGTGCCAGCAGCTTGGCGGGACTAGCGGGAGTAGATGAGCAGTTCTTC
CDR3 protein: CASSLAGLAGVDEQFF
D gene: TRBD2
CDR3 length: 16
clone size: NA
J gene: TRBJ2-1
V gene: TRBV5-5

CDR3 DNA: TGCAGTTCCGGGACTAGCGGGAGGGCCTACAATGAGCAGTTCTTC
CDR3 protein: CSSGTSGRAYNEQFF
D gene: TRBD2
CDR3 length: 15
clone size: NA
J gene: TRBJ2-1
V gene: TRBV29-1

CDR3 DNA: TGCGCCAGCAGCCAAGCCCAGGCACAGGGGTTTAGAAACACCATATATTTT
CDR3 protein: CASSQAQAQGFRNTIYF
D gene: TRBD1
CDR3 length: 17
clone size: many
J gene: TRBJ1-3
V gene: TRBV4-1

CDR3 DNA: TGCGCCAGCAGCCAACAGGGGTTCAACAATGAGCAGTATTTT
CDR3 protein: CASSQQGFNNEQYF
D gene: TRBD1
CDR3 length: 14
clone size: NA
J gene: TRBJ2-3
V gene: TRBV5-1

CDR3 DNA: TGTGCCAGCAGCTTAGCGGGGGACCCCGGGCAGACCTACGAGCAGTACTTC
CDR3 protein: CASSLAGDPGQTYEQYF
D gene: NA
CDR3 length: 17
clone size: NA
J gene: TRBJ2-7
V gene: TRBV7-9

CDR3 DNA: TGTGCCAGCAGCTTAGCTGGGGTCTCCGGGCCCCAGCATTTT
CDR3 protein: CASSLAGVSGPQHF
D gene: NA
CDR3 length: 14
clone size: NA
J gene: TRBJ1-5
V gene: TRBV7-9

CDR3 DNA: TGTGCCACCAGTGGTAGCACAGATACGCAGTATTTT
CDR3 protein: CATSGSTDTQYF
D gene: NA
CDR3 length: 12
clone size: medium-sized
J gene: TRBJ2-3
V gene: TRBV24-1

CDR3 DNA: TGTGCCAGCAGCTCCGAGGATAGCCGTCAGCTCTTC
CDR3 protein: CASSSEDSRQLF
D gene: NA
CDR3 length: 12
clone size: many
J gene: TRBJ2-1
V gene: TRBV11-2

CDR3 DNA: TGTGCCAGCAGCTTAGCCTGGACTAGCTTTCAGTTCTTC
CDR3 protein: CASSLAWTSFQFF
D gene: TRBD2
CDR3 length: 13
clone size: NA
J gene: TRBJ2-1
V gene: TRBV7-2

CDR3 DNA: TGTGCCAGCAGTCCTTCCGGGAGTCTTCAGTTGGGTACGCAGTATTTT
CDR3 protein: CASSPSGSLQLGTQYF
D gene: NA
CDR3 length: 16
clone size: many
J gene: TRBJ2-3
V gene: TRBV12-3/TRBV12-4

CDR3 DNA: TGCGCCAGCAGCTTGGCCGGGGCCACCCAACAGGGAAACTATAATTCACCCCTCCACTTT
CDR3 protein: CASSLAGATQQGNYNSPLHF
D gene: NA
CDR3 length: 20
clone size: NA
J gene: TRBJ1-6
V gene: TRBV5-1

CDR3 DNA: TGTGCCAGTAGTCGGACAGGATCTAACTGTGGCTACGCCTTC
CDR3 protein: CASSRTGSNCGYAF
D gene: TRBD1
CDR3 length: 14
clone size: NA
J gene: TRBJ1-2
V gene: TRBV19

CDR3 DNA: TGTGCCAGCAGCTTACTAGCGGGAGCCGTGGAGACCCAGTACTTC
CDR3 protein: CASSLLAGAVETQYF
D gene: TRBD2
CDR3 length: 15
clone size: NA
J gene: TRBJ2-5
V gene: TRBV7-2

CDR3 DNA: TGCAGTGCCCACTCACCGGGGATCTATGGCTACACCTTC
CDR3 protein: CSAHSPGIYGYTF
D gene: NA
CDR3 length: 13
clone size: many
J gene: TRBJ1-2
V gene: TRBV20-1

CDR3 DNA: TGTGCCACACTTCGACAGGGGGCGTTTGGCTACACCTTC
CDR3 protein: CATLRQGAFGYTF
D gene: TRBD1
CDR3 length: 13
clone size: many
J gene: TRBJ1-2
V gene: TRBV6-1

CDR3 DNA: TGTGCCAGCTGTTTTGCCACAAATACGCAGTATTTT
CDR3 protein: CASCFATNTQYF
D gene: NA
CDR3 length: 12
clone size: NA
J gene: TRBJ2-3
V gene: TRBV12-3/TRBV12-4

CDR3 DNA: TGTGCCAGCAGCCAAGTGGGACTAGCGGGAGGGCCGGGCGCTGAAGCTTTCTTT
CDR3 protein: CASSQVGLAGGPGAEAFF
D gene: NA
CDR3 length: 18
clone size: once
J gene: TRBJ1-1
V gene: TRBV14

CDR3 DNA: TGTGCCAGTAGTAAAGGGACACAGCTCTATGGCTACACCTTC
CDR3 protein: CASSKGTQLYGYTF
D gene: NA
CDR3 length: 14
clone size: NA
J gene: TRBJ1-2
V gene: TRBV19

CDR3 DNA: TGCAGTGCTAGGTGGGACACTGAAGCTTTCTTT
CDR3 protein: CSARWDTEAFF
D gene: NA
CDR3 length: 11
clone size: NA
J gene: TRBJ1-1
V gene: TRBV20-1